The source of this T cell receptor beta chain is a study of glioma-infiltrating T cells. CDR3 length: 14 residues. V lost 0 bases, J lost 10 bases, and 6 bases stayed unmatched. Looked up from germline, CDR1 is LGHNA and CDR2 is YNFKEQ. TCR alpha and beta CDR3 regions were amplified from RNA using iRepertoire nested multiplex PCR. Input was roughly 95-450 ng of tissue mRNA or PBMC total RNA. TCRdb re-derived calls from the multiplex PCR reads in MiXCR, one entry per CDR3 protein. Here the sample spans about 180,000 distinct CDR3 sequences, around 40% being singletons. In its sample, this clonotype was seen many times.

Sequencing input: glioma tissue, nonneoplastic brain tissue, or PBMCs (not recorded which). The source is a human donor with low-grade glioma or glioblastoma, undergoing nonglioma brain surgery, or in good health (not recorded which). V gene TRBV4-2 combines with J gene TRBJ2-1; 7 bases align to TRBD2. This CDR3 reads CASSQEGGRSEQFF. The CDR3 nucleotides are TGTGCCAGCAGCCAAGAGGGAGGGAGGTCAGAGCAGTTCTTC.